This T cell receptor beta chain was captured by sequencing in a study of blood T cells in healthy people across ages. The use of a sample-barcoded 5' primer and a J-beta primer mix characterized a second PCR of roughly 6 to 12 cycles. MiXCR, applied by TCRdb to the 5' RACE reads, yields one record per CDR3 protein. The table shows approximately 880,000 distinct CDR3 sequences, with around 49% occurring only once. The CDR3 extends over 15 amino acids. Germline V lookup: CDR1 MDHEN, CDR2 SYDVKM. Trimming removed 4 bases from V and 0 bases from J; junction bases left unmatched: 6. This TCR was sampled from a man younger than 40 in good health. The chain carries TRBV28 and TRBJ2-7, with 7 bases lining up with TRBD1. The sequenced material came from blood. The CDR3 loop reads CASSSQGLSSYEQYF. As DNA, the CDR3 is TGTGCCAGCAGTTCACAGGGGCTAAGCTCCTACGAGCAGTACTTC. The whole variable domain, remainder taken from reference TRBV28 and TRBJ2-7, is DVKVTQSSRYLVKRTGEKVFLECVQDMDHENMFWYRQDPGLGLRLIYFSYDVKMKEKGDIPEGYSVSREKKERFSLILESASTNQTSMYLCASSSQGLSSYEQYFGPGTRLTVT.